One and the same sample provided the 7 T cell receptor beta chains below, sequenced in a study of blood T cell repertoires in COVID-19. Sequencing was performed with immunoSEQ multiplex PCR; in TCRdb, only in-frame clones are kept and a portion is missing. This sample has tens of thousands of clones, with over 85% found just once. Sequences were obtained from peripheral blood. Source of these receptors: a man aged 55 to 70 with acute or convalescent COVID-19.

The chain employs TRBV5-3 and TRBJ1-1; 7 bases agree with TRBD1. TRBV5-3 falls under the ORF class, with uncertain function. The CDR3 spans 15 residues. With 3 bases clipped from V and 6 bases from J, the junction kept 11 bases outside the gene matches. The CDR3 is CARSYDRDPGAEAFF. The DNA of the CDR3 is TGTGCCAGAAGCTACGACAGGGACCCCGGAGCTGAAGCTTTCTTT.

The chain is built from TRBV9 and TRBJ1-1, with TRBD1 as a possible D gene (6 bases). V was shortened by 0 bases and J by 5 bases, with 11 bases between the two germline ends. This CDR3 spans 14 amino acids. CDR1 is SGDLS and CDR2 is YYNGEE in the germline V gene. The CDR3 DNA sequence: TGTGCCAGCAGCGTAGAAGGGGGGGAGACTGAAGCTTTCTTT. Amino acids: CASSVEGGETEAFF.

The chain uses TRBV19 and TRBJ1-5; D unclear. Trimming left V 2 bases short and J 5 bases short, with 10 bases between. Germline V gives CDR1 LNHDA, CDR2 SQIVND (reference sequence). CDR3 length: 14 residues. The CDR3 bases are TGTGCCAGTAGTATAAAGCCTTCCGATCAGCCCCAGCATTTT. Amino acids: CASSIKPSDQPQHF.

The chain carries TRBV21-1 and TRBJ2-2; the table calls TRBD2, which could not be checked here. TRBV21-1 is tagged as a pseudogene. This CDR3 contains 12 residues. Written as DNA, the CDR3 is TGTGCCAGCAGATCGACTCCCGGGGAGCTGTTTTTT. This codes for CASRSTPGELFF.

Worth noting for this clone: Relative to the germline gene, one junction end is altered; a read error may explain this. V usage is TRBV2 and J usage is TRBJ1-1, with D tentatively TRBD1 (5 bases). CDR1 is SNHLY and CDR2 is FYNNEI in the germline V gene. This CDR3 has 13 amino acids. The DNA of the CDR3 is TGTGCCAGCCGTGAAAACCCGGGGGCTGAAGCTTTCTTT. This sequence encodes CASRENPGAEAFF.

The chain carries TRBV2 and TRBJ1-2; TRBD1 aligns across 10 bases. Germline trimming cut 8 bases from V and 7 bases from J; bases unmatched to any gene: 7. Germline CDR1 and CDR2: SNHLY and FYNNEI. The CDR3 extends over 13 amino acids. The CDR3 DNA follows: TGTGCCAGCCGGGACAGGGGTTTTGGTGGCTACACCTTC. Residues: CASRDRGFGGYTF.

The CDR3 reads CASSQCSGANVLTF. CDR3 nucleotides: TGTGCCAGCAGCCAGTGCTCTGGGGCCAACGTCCTGACTTTC. The V and J genes are TRBV21-1 and TRBJ2-6; the D segment call TRBD1 is taken from the table without a DNA check. TRBV21-1 is an annotated pseudogene. The length of the CDR3 is 14 residues.